This T cell receptor (beta chain) comes out of a study of graft-versus-host responses after intestinal transplantation. Study overall: As for transplant type, recipients had multivisceral, liver-intestinal, or isolated intestinal grafts.

Sequencing used immunoSEQ multiplex PCR; TCRdb keeps in-frame clones, though not all of them. Of about 16,000 clones listed, 80% to 90% are singletons. CDR3 length: 15 amino acids. Germline V gene sequence: CDR1 LNHNV, CDR2 YYDKDF (reference sequence). V was cut by 3 bases and J by 6 bases, with 15 bases left in between. This chain uses TRBV15 with TRBJ2-1; D remains ambiguous. The TCR was taken from a human patient who received an intestinal transplant, so some T cells may come from the graft donor. Sequencing was performed on PBMCs, taken approximately 16 weeks after intestinal transplant. The CDR3 loop is CATSSPVGSANEQFF. CDR3 DNA: TGTGCCACCAGCAGTCCCGTGGGCTCGGCCAATGAGCAGTTCTTC.